This T cell receptor (beta chain) was profiled in a study of T cells in Graves' hyperthyroidism and ophthalmopathy. TCR beta CDR3 sequences were amplified from RNA transcripts. First-round RT-PCR with HTBI primers amplified the TCR CDR3 region. MiXCR, run by TCRdb on the multiplex PCR reads, gives a single entry per CDR3 protein. The top ten clones hold 4.3% of a sample with more than 500,000 distinct CDR3 sequences, 14% to 15% of them seen once. CDR1 and CDR2 from the germline V gene are MNHNS and SASEGT. V trimming: 8 bases; J trimming: 0 bases; junction bases outside the gene matches: 10. This CDR3 is 15 amino acids long. This clonotype was recorded many times.

The receptor was isolated from a woman between 40 and 50 years old with Graves' ophthalmopathy. Sequenced: blood. This rearrangement joins TRBV6-1 to TRBJ2-7; 7 nucleotides match TRBD2. CDR3: CASADTGTTSYEQYF. Here the CDR3 DNA reads TGTGCCAGCGCCGACACCGGGACTACCTCCTACGAGCAGTACTTC.